This T cell receptor beta chain was recovered during a study of glioma-infiltrating T cells after dendritic cell vaccination. Study context: Patients had newly diagnosed or recurrent glioblastoma and received dendritic cell vaccines.

Profiling relied on immunoSEQ multiplex PCR, and the TCRdb table lists in-frame clones only, not all of them. The sample lists tens of thousands of clones; about four fifths were seen once. This clone was seen once. V was shortened by 8 bases and J by 2 bases, with 15 bases between the two germline ends. The CDR3 contains 14 residues. Germline CDR1 reads SNHLY; CDR2 reads FYNNEI. Time point denoted: after dendritic cell vaccination, including at tumor progression/relapse. The V gene is TRBV2, the J gene TRBJ2-5; D might be TRBD2 (7 bases). The receptor comes from a human donor with glioblastoma. The material was blood, obtained after dendritic cell vaccination. CDR3 residues: CASGGGGGQETQYF. The DNA of the CDR3 is TGTGCCAGCGGAGGGGGAGGGGGACAAGAGACCCAGTACTTC.